The 18 T cell receptor beta chains below all came from one sample that was sequenced in a study of shared clonotypes between healthy human individuals (TCRdb year 2020). The library came from the immunoSEQ multiplex PCR assay. The table comes from immuneACCESS by way of TCRdb, which keeps in-frame sequences with V and J called. Part of the clones is missing from these tables; in studies checked, under half for an unresolved V gene and the rest for unknown reasons. This sample holds about 980,000 clones; roughly 72% were observed only once. Jointly, the top ten make up roughly 1.5% of the sample. Sequencing was done on a sample of memory CD4+ T cells sorted from blood. The cell subset or site label here, explained by the study, means: CD45RA-negative fraction. The receptor set was obtained from a man aged 18 to 30 in good health.

The CDR3 DNA is TGTGCCAGCACCAGGGCCCTAGACAACACCGGGGAGCTGTTTTTT. Encoded protein: CASTRALDNTGELFF. The chain combines TRBV5-5 with TRBJ2-2; TRBD1 is a possible D gene (5 bases). The CDR3 has 15 amino acids. The germline gives CDR1 SGHKS, CDR2 YYEKEE (reference sequence). Deletions cut 6 bases from V and 2 bases from J, with 14 bases between.

This rearrangement joins TRBV5-1 to TRBJ2-7; D not certain. This CDR3 is 13 amino acids long. Trimming removed 2 bases at V and 6 bases at J, with 12 bases between. Germline V gene data show CDR1 as SGHRS and CDR2 as YFSETQ. CDR3 nucleotide sequence: TGCGCCAGCAGCTTTCGAGGTTTAAGCGAGCAGTACTTC. Amino acids: CASSFRGLSEQYF.

The chain couples TRBV7-3 to TRBJ2-7, with D possibly being TRBD1 or TRBD2 (6 bases each). CDR3 length equals 13 residues. V lost 5 bases, J lost 3 bases, and 11 bases lay in between. Germline V gene sequence: CDR1 SGHTA, CDR2 FQGTGA. The CDR3 DNA is TGTGCCAGCAGCGAGGGGGGTCTCTACGAGCAGTACTTC. It encodes CASSEGGLYEQYF.

This clone was seen once. A far larger clone lies a single base away; this is likely a read error. The identical CDR3 is also encoded by other nucleotide sequences in the sample. The genes are TRBV11-3 and TRBJ2-3; D ambiguous. Trimming cost V 4 bases and J 0 bases, with 2 bases left between them. The length of the CDR3 is 12 residues. Germline V lookup: CDR1 SGHNT, CDR2 YENEEA. CDR3 region: CASSSSTDTQYF. Here the CDR3 DNA reads TGTGCCAGCAGCTCTAGCACAGATACGCAGTATTTT.

The V and J genes are TRBV7-2 and TRBJ1-6; TRBD1 agrees at 7 bases. CDR1 and CDR2 from the germline V gene are SGHTA and FQGNSA. V lost 1 base, J lost 11 bases, and 8 bases stayed unmatched. The CDR3 is 15 residues long. The CDR3 region is CASSLGRTGSAPLHF. The CDR3 nucleotides read TGTGCCAGCAGCTTAGGGAGGACAGGCAGCGCACCCCTCCACTTT.

This clone was observed many times. The sample carries other DNA sequences with the same CDR3. CDR3 protein: CASTGLNTGELFF. CDR3 bases: TGCGCCAGCACGGGCTTGAACACCGGGGAGCTGTTTTTT. The chain combines TRBV4-1 with TRBJ2-2; D is unresolved. The V and J ends lost 7 bases and 1 base respectively, with 7 bases between them. The CDR3 consists of 13 residues. Germline loops: CDR1 MGHRA, CDR2 YSYEKL.

The genes are TRBV7-9 and TRBJ2-1, with 12 bases that match TRBD1. Germline V CDR1 and CDR2: SEHNR, FQNEAQ (reference sequence). The CDR3 contains 18 residues. Trimming removed 5 bases from V and 4 bases from J; junction bases left unmatched: 12. This chain's CDR3 is CASSRGQGARIGYNEQFF. CDR3 in DNA: TGTGCCAGCAGCCGGGGACAGGGGGCGCGGATTGGTTACAATGAGCAGTTCTTC.

The chain uses TRBV30 and TRBJ1-1; D is perhaps TRBD1 (5 bases). V dropped 3 bases and J dropped 4 bases, with 15 bases sitting between them. The germline CDR1 and CDR2 sequences are GTSNPN and SVGIG (reference sequence). The CDR3 sequence is 14 residues long. CDR3 protein: CAWRGLSDLTEAFF. CDR3 DNA: TGTGCCTGGAGGGGACTCTCCGACCTCACTGAAGCTTTCTTT.

In this sample, this clone turned up a few times. The chain couples TRBV5-1 to TRBJ2-2; 8 bases are a match to TRBD1. The CDR3 loop spans 15 amino acids. Germline V gene sequence: CDR1 SGHRS, CDR2 YFSETQ. After removal of 2 bases from V and 4 bases from J, the junction contained 4 bases not matched to a gene. The CDR3 protein is CASSLSQGATGELFF. The CDR3, as DNA: TGCGCCAGCAGCTTAAGCCAGGGGGCCACCGGGGAGCTGTTTTTT.

This clone appeared many times. The J gene is TRBJ2-2, the V gene TRBV7-2; weak D call: TRBD1 (6 bases). Trimming cost V 5 bases and J 13 bases, with 14 bases left between them. CDR1 is SGHTA, CDR2 FQGNSA, per germline. The CDR3 extends over 12 amino acids. CDR3 coding DNA: TGTGCCAGCAGCCTGACAGGACCTGGGCTGTTTTTT. This codes for CASSLTGPGLFF. Full variable domain (rest looked up from reference TRBV7-2 and TRBJ2-2): GAGVSQSPSNKVTEKGKDVELRCDPISGHTALYWYRQSLGQGLEFLIYFQGNSAPDKSGLPSDRFSAERTGGSVSTLTIQRTQQEDSAVYLCASSLTGPGLFFGEGSRLTVL.

As DNA, the CDR3 is TGTGCCAGCAGTTTACCGGGACAGGGGAGGGTTCGCATCACTGAAAACTACGAGCAGTACTTC. This sequence encodes CASSLPGQGRVRITENYEQYF. The chain combines TRBV28 with TRBJ2-7, with 10 bases matching TRBD1. The germline V gene has CDR1 MDHEN and CDR2 SYDVKM. V lost 2 bases, J lost 3 bases, and 22 bases stayed unmatched. The CDR3 runs to 21 residues.

In this sample, this clone turned up a few times. The chain couples TRBV10-3 to TRBJ1-2, with D uncertain. CDR3 size: 12 residues. V lost 2 bases and J 4 bases, leaving 5 bases between the germline ends. Germline CDR1 is ENHRY and CDR2 is SYGVKD. The CDR3 sequence is CAISEPTYGYTF. The DNA for the CDR3 is TGTGCCATCAGTGAGCCGACCTATGGCTACACCTTC.

The chain combines TRBV5-6 with TRBJ2-2, with a weak D call TRBD1 (7 bases). This CDR3 region has 13 residues. V was shortened by 4 bases and J by 7 bases, with 11 bases between the two germline ends. The V gene's germline CDR1 is SGHDT and CDR2 YYEEEE. CDR3: CASSRQGGGELFF. For the CDR3, the DNA is TGTGCCAGCAGCCGCCAGGGGGGCGGGGAGCTGTTTTTT.

This clone was detected once. This chain uses TRBV28 with TRBJ1-4, with TRBD1 as a possible D gene (6 bases). The CDR3 loop spans 12 amino acids. Germline V gene data show CDR1 as MDHEN and CDR2 as SYDVKM. Trimming removed 5 bases from V and 13 bases from J, with 14 bases in between. CDR3 in amino acids: CASSVDRKGLFF. The CDR3 DNA is TGTGCCAGCAGTGTCGACAGGAAGGGACTGTTTTTT.

This clone has more than one count but fewer than ten. The chain uses TRBV5-1 and TRBJ2-7, with D uncertain. Germline CDR1 SGHRS, CDR2 YFSETQ. The germline V and J ends were trimmed by 4 bases and 5 bases, with 10 bases remaining between them. The CDR3 covers 12 residues. CDR3 coding DNA: TGCGCCAGCAGCAGTTCAGGTGACGAGCAGTACTTC. Amino acids: CASSSSGDEQYF.

The chain recombines TRBV29-1 with TRBJ2-5; 7 bases line up with TRBD2. Per germline, CDR1 SQVTM and CDR2 ANQGSEA. Germline trimming cut 6 bases from V and 5 bases from J; bases unmatched to any gene: 9. The CDR3 length is 13 residues. CDR3 sequence reads: CSVTGGGSETQYF. The DNA for the CDR3 is TGCAGCGTGACTGGGGGAGGGTCGGAGACCCAGTACTTC.

This clone was seen repeatedly, ten times or more. This sequence joins TRBV28 and TRBJ2-3; 9 nucleotides agree with TRBD1. Germline loops: CDR1 MDHEN, CDR2 SYDVKM. The J segment lost 4 bases and the V segment lost 6 bases, leaving 8 bases of the junction unmatched. This CDR3 is built from 15 residues. The CDR3 coding sequence is TGTGCCAGCAGACCGGACAGGGGTATGGCAGATACGCAGTATTTT. This codes for CASRPDRGMADTQYF.

This clone was counted a few times. The V call is TRBV5-1, the J call TRBJ1-1; D unclear. The CDR3 has 14 residues. Germline V gene data show CDR1 as SGHRS and CDR2 as YFSETQ. V was clipped by 0 bases and J by 0 bases, with 6 bases between them. In DNA form, the CDR3 reads TGCGCCAGCAGCTTGGAACCATTGAACACTGAAGCTTTCTTT. This gives the protein CASSLEPLNTEAFF.